The 9 T cell receptor beta chains below all came from one sample that was sequenced in a study of blood T cell repertoires in COVID-19. The method was immunoSEQ multiplex PCR; TCRdb's version includes in-frame clones alone and lacks a portion of them. The sample yields nearly 350,000 clones, around 86% seen once. Sample: peripheral blood. The origin of the receptors is a woman aged 50 to 60 with COVID-19, enrolled during active disease.

The J gene is TRBJ1-2, the V gene TRBV5-1; 7 bases line up with TRBD1. Germline CDR1 is SGHRS and CDR2 is YFSETQ. The CDR3 is 15 amino acids. The V gene end was trimmed by 5 bases and the J gene end by 2 bases; junction bases not matched to a gene: 9. The CDR3 here is CASRTGSAKNYGYTF. CDR3 coding DNA: TGCGCCAGCAGGACAGGGTCCGCTAAGAACTATGGCTACACCTTC.

The chain recombines TRBV19 with TRBJ1-1, with 7 positions matching TRBD1. V lost 5 bases and J lost 3; bases outside the gene matches: 9. The CDR3 runs 15 residues. CDR1 LNHDA and CDR2 SQIVND come from the germline V gene (reference sequence). The CDR3 DNA sequence: TGTGCCAGTAGTTTCCGGGACAGATCGGACACTGAAGCTTTCTTT. Translated, it gives CASSFRDRSDTEAFF.

The gene calls are TRBV29-1 and TRBJ1-1, with D possibly TRBD1 on 6 matching bases. Trimming left V 7 bases short and J 4 bases short, with 16 bases between. The germline V gene has CDR1 SQVTM and CDR2 ANQGSEA. This CDR3 region has 13 residues. The CDR3 loop is CSARRGAGTEAFF. The CDR3 coding sequence is TGCAGCGCCCGACGGGGGGCAGGCACTGAAGCTTTCTTT.

V usage is TRBV4-1 and J usage is TRBJ2-5; D perhaps matches TRBD2 (6 bases). Trimming stripped 0 bases from V and 5 bases from J, with 13 bases between. CDR3 length equals 15 residues. Germline V gives CDR1 MGHRA, CDR2 YSYEKL. The CDR3, as DNA: TGCGCCAGCAGCCAAGATCAAACTAGCAAGGAGACCCAGTACTTC. Translating it yields CASSQDQTSKETQYF.

This clone occurred a few times. V usage is TRBV7-9 and J usage is TRBJ2-7, with TRBD1 matching over 8 bases. The CDR3 loop spans 17 amino acids. Trimming cost V 5 bases and J 2 bases; bases outside gene matches: 14. Germline-derived CDR1 and CDR2 are SEHNR and FQNEAQ (reference sequence). The CDR3 spells CASSEAVRGRSPYEQYF. The CDR3 coding sequence is TGTGCCAGCAGCGAAGCGGTCAGGGGGCGAAGCCCCTACGAGCAGTACTTC.

The rearrangement joins TRBV18 to TRBJ2-2, with D possibly matching TRBD2 (6 bases). The CDR3 totals 15 residues. Looked up from germline, CDR1 is KGHSH and CDR2 is LQKENI. V lost 6 bases and J lost 5, with 16 bases in between. CDR3 bases: TGTGCCAGCTCTCTAGGGCGGGATTCGACCGGGGAGCTGTTTTTT. Translation gives CASSLGRDSTGELFF.

The chain is built from TRBV4-1 and TRBJ2-7; D perhaps matches TRBD2 (6 bases). The CDR3 runs 15 residues. Per germline, CDR1 MGHRA and CDR2 YSYEKL. Trimming took 4 bases from V and 5 from J, leaving 18 bases between them. CDR3 coding DNA: TGCGCCAGCAGCCCCATGGAGGGATTTGGTCACGAGCAGTACTTC. The encoded protein is CASSPMEGFGHEQYF.

The chain links TRBV30 to TRBJ1-5; D is perhaps TRBD1 (6 bases). Germline V gene sequence: CDR1 GTSNPN, CDR2 SVGIG (reference sequence). Trimming took off 2 bases at V and 0 bases at J, with 17 bases between the two ends. This CDR3 is built from 17 residues. CDR3 coding DNA: TGTGCCTGGAGTCTGACTCGGACAGTTTATAGCAATCAGCCCCAGCATTTT. It specifies CAWSLTRTVYSNQPQHF.

The chain carries TRBV5-1 and TRBJ2-7; TRBD2 matches 7 bases. The germline gives CDR1 SGHRS, CDR2 YFSETQ. CDR3 length: 14 amino acids. J lost 3 bases, V lost 3 bases, and 6 bases had no gene match. Written as DNA, the CDR3 is TGCGCCAGCAGCTCCCGGGGGGTTAGCTACGAGCAGTACTTC. Its translation is CASSSRGVSYEQYF.